Shown below are 20 T cell receptor beta chains from a single sample sequenced in a study of identical twins. TCRdb reprocessed the 5' RACE reads with MiXCR, giving one entry per CDR3 protein. Of about 390,000 distinct CDR3 sequences listed, approximately 10% were seen once; the top ten hold roughly 9%. Sequencing was done on a sample of naive T cells sorted from blood. The receptors were sampled from a woman aged 45-59 years in good health.

This clonotype was detected many times. The V and J genes are TRBV7-2 and TRBJ2-3; the match to TRBD2 covers 7 bases. The CDR3 runs to 14 residues. Germline CDR1 SGHTA, CDR2 FQGNSA. With V trimmed by 2 bases and J by 3 bases, 2 bases remained unmatched. The chain's CDR3 is CASSLRLATDTQYF. Here the CDR3 DNA reads TGTGCCAGCAGCTTAAGACTAGCAACAGATACGCAGTATTTT.

In this sample, this clonotype turned up many times. This chain uses TRBV30 with TRBJ2-3; no reliable D call. CDR1 and CDR2 from the germline V gene are GTSNPN and SVGIG (reference sequence). V lost 3 bases to trimming and J lost 2 bases, with 3 bases between them. The CDR3 runs to 11 residues. The CDR3 DNA is TGTGCCTGGAGAGACACAGATACGCAGTATTTT. It is translated as CAWRDTDTQYF. The whole variable domain, remainder taken from reference TRBV30 and TRBJ2-3, is SQTIHQWPATLVQPVGSPLSLECTVEGTSNPNLYWYRQAAGRGLQLLFYSVGIGQISSEVPQNLSASRPQDRQFILSSKKLLLSDSGFYLCAWRDTDTQYFGPGTRLTVL.

Many counts were recorded for this clonotype. The gene calls are TRBV10-3 and TRBJ2-7, with 8 bases fitting TRBD2. This CDR3 has 12 residues. The germline gives CDR1 ENHRY, CDR2 SYGVKD. With V trimmed by 11 bases and J by 5 bases, 8 bases remained unmatched. The CDR3 DNA reads as TGTGCCGCGTCCGGGACTAGGAACGAGCAGTACTTC. This encodes CAASGTRNEQYF.

The chain carries TRBV7-2 and TRBJ2-7; D not resolved. This CDR3 has 13 amino acids. Trimming removed 2 bases from V and 2 bases from J, with 7 bases in between. Germline lookup yields CDR1 SGHTA and CDR2 FQGNSA. The CDR3 bases are TGTGCCAGCAGCTTAACCCATACCTACGAGCAGTACGTC. This encodes CASSLTHTYEQYV.

The chain combines TRBV9 with TRBJ1-2; 8 positions agree with TRBD1. CDR1 is SGDLS, CDR2 YYNGEE, per germline. This CDR3 spans 13 amino acids. V was pared by 2 bases and J by 5 bases, with 2 bases of the junction left unmatched. CDR3 loop: CASSVRQGYGYTF. The CDR3 DNA follows: TGTGCCAGCAGCGTTAGACAGGGGTATGGCTACACCTTC.

The chain couples TRBV20-1 to TRBJ1-2, with a tentative D call TRBD1 (5 bases). Trimming cost V 4 bases and J 3 bases, with 6 bases left between them. The CDR3 is 11 residues long. Germline CDR1 and CDR2: DFQATT and SNEGSKA (reference sequence). The CDR3 here is CSATGYYGYTF. DNA for the CDR3: TGCAGTGCTACAGGGTACTATGGCTACACCTTC.

This clonotype was seen ten or more times. This chain connects TRBV6-1 to TRBJ2-5, with D possibly matching TRBD1 (6 bases). Germline V CDR1 and CDR2: MNHNS, SASEGT. Trimming left V 5 bases short and J 1 base short, with 14 bases between. The CDR3 totals 15 residues. The CDR3 bases are TGTGCCAGCAGTCAAGGGGGACCCCCCCAAGAGACCCAGTACTTC. Translation gives CASSQGGPPQETQYF.

Written as DNA, the CDR3 is TGTGCCAGCAGCTCCTCCGTCCGACAGGGTCCCTACTCCTACAATGAGCAGTTCTTC. Translating it yields CASSSSVRQGPYSYNEQFF. This chain uses TRBV7-9 with TRBJ2-1, with 7 bases matching TRBD1. Germline assignment: CDR1 SEHNR and CDR2 FQNEAQ (reference sequence). With V trimmed by 4 bases and J by 0 bases, 15 bases remained unmatched. CDR3 length: 19 residues. The full variable domain, its missing parts supplied by reference TRBV7-9 and TRBJ2-1, is DTGVSQNPRHKITKRGQNVTFRCDPISEHNRLYWYRQTLGQGPEFLTYFQNEAQLEKSRLLSDRFSAERPKGSFSTLEIQRTEQGDSAMYLCASSSSVRQGPYSYNEQFFGPGTRLTVL.

In this sample, this clonotype turned up a few times. This chain connects TRBV20-1 to TRBJ2-1; D is unclear. V was clipped by 5 bases and J by 3 bases, with 14 bases between them. The CDR3 runs to 14 residues. Germline-derived CDR1 and CDR2 are DFQATT and SNEGSKA (reference sequence). This CDR3 reads CSARRSLDYNEQFF. The CDR3 DNA sequence: TGCAGTGCTCGGCGTAGTCTGGACTACAATGAGCAGTTCTTC.

This clonotype has a count of ten or more. V and J are TRBV29-1 and TRBJ2-1, with 8 bases that match TRBD1. This CDR3 is built from 13 residues. Germline CDR1 reads SQVTM; CDR2 reads ANQGSEA. With 7 bases clipped from V and 5 bases from J, the junction kept 7 bases outside the gene matches. The CDR3 DNA sequence: TGCAGCGCACAGGGGGTCAAACACAATGAGCAGTTCTTC. This codes for CSAQGVKHNEQFF.

This clonotype occurred a few times. This sequence joins TRBV7-8 and TRBJ2-7; TRBD1 is a possible D gene (6 bases). Germline V gives CDR1 SGHVS, CDR2 FQNEAQ. The CDR3 is made up of 13 amino acids. Trimming took off 5 bases at V and 4 bases at J, with 12 bases between the two ends. The CDR3 nucleotides are TGTGCCAGCAGCCCTCGGACAGCTTACGAGCAGTACGTC. This codes for CASSPRTAYEQYV.

This clonotype was recorded a few times. The CDR3 here is CASSRDRGSPYEQYV. For the CDR3, the DNA is TGTGCCAGCAGCCGGGACAGGGGGAGTCCCTACGAGCAGTACGTC. The rearrangement uses TRBV12-3 or TRBV12-4 and TRBJ2-7; 11 nucleotides line up with TRBD1. The J segment lost 2 bases and the V segment lost 6 bases, leaving 6 bases of the junction unmatched. The CDR3 length is 15 residues.

The chain combines TRBV5-1 with TRBJ2-2; D gene ambiguous. Germline CDR1 is SGHRS and CDR2 is YFSETQ. V was shortened by 4 bases and J by 6 bases, with 16 bases between the two germline ends. CDR3 size: 15 residues. The CDR3, as DNA: TGCGCCAGCAGCCCGGCGTTTGGAGTCCCCGGGGAGCTGTTTTTT. Protein: CASSPAFGVPGELFF.

The rearrangement uses TRBV7-8 and TRBJ2-2, with D perhaps TRBD1 (5 bases). V was shortened by 7 bases and J by 6 bases, with 12 bases between the two germline ends. Germline-derived CDR1 and CDR2 are SGHVS and FQNEAQ. CDR3 length: 13 amino acids. The CDR3, as DNA: TGTGCCAGCAATCTCGACAGCGCCGGGGAGCTGTTTTTT. This gives the protein CASNLDSAGELFF.

CDR3 sequence: CASSRRWPLTERVETYEQYF. The CDR3 DNA follows: TGTGCCAGCAGCCGACGATGGCCCTTAACGGAGCGGGTTGAAACCTACGAGCAGTACTTC. V and J are TRBV11-1 and TRBJ2-7, with a possible D match to TRBD2 (6 bases). CDR3 length equals 20 residues. Trimming stripped 5 bases from V and 2 bases from J, with 31 bases between. CDR1 is SGHAT, CDR2 FQDESV, per germline (reference sequence).

The chain has TRBV13 and TRBJ2-1, with 10 bases that match TRBD2. V was pared by 0 bases and J by 4 bases, with 3 bases of the junction left unmatched. CDR1 and CDR2 (germline): PRHDT, FYEKMQ (reference sequence). CDR3 length: 16 residues. The CDR3 sequence: CASSLGGLALYNEQFF. As DNA, the CDR3 is TGTGCCAGCAGCTTAGGGGGACTAGCGCTTTACAATGAGCAGTTCTTC.

This clonotype occurred a few times. The rearrangement joins TRBV12-3 or TRBV12-4 to TRBJ2-1; D not resolved. The CDR3 consists of 13 residues. With 6 bases removed from V and 10 bases from J, the gap between germline ends came to 16 bases. The CDR3 DNA follows: TGTGCCAGCAGACCCTTGGACCCTTGGGAGCAGTTCTTC. Its protein product is CASRPLDPWEQFF.

In this sample, this clonotype turned up a few times. The genes are TRBV20-1 and TRBJ2-1; D ambiguous. CDR3 length: 15 residues. With 2 bases removed from V and 2 bases from J, the gap between germline ends came to 13 bases. The germline gives CDR1 DFQATT, CDR2 SNEGSKA (reference sequence). CDR3 region: CSARRGTETYNEQFF. The DNA of the CDR3 is TGCAGTGCTAGACGTGGCACAGAAACCTACAATGAGCAGTTCTTC.

The chain combines TRBV28 with TRBJ2-1; TRBD2 agrees at 7 bases. Germline V gives CDR1 MDHEN, CDR2 SYDVKM. V trimming: 4 bases; J trimming: 11 bases; junction bases outside the gene matches: 8. This CDR3 spans 13 amino acids. The CDR3, as DNA: TGTGCCAGCAGTTGGGGCGGGAGTTTTAAGCAGTTCTTC. It is translated as CASSWGGSFKQFF.

The CDR3 region is CASSLSGLAGAPNEQFF. In nucleotides, the CDR3 is TGTGCCAGCAGTTTATCGGGACTAGCGGGGGCCCCCAATGAGCAGTTCTTC. The chain combines TRBV27 with TRBJ2-1, with TRBD2 matching 14 bases. The CDR3 runs 17 residues. The germline CDR1 and CDR2 sequences are MNHEY and SMNVEV (reference sequence). V lost 0 bases and J lost 6; bases outside the gene matches: 4.